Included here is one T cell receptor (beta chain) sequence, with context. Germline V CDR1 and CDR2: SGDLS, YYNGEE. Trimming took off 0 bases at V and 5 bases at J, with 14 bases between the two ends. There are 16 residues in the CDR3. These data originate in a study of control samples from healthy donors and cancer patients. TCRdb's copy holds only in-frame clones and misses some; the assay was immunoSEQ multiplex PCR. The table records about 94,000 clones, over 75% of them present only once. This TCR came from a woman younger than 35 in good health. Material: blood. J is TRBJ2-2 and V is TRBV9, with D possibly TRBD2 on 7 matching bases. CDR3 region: CASSVVGGESTGELFF. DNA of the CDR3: TGTGCCAGCAGCGTAGTAGGGGGGGAGTCAACCGGGGAGCTGTTTTTT. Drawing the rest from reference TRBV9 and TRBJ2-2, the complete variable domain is DSGVTQTPKHLITATGQRVTLRCSPRSGDLSVYWYQQSLDQGLQFLIQYYNGEERAKGNILERFSAQQFPDLHSELNLSSLELGDSALYFCASSVVGGESTGELFFGEGSRLTVL.